The T cell receptor (beta chain) under discussion was sequenced for a study of high-grade serous ovarian cancer treatment subgroups. Some clones are missing from TCRdb's copy, which holds only in-frame ones; the method was immunoSEQ multiplex PCR. The sample holds roughly 5,300 clones, about 77% seen once. As regards this clone: Its cognate antigen is unknown.

Whole-study findings and limits: Different patients shared almost no repertoire; same-patient tumors shared about 0.1 to 0.79. Clonal relatedness tracked neoantigen level, and by trend copy number and mutation load.

The germline gives CDR1 WNHNN, CDR2 SYGVQD (reference sequence). The CDR3 spans 12 residues. V shed 10 bases and J 3 bases; nucleotides not matched to a gene: 5. Tumor tissue was taken before any definitive surgery or chemotherapy was given. This clonotype originated in a human patient with high-grade serous ovarian cancer. The chain carries TRBV10-1 and TRBJ2-5; 7 bases are shared with TRBD1. The specimen was tumor tissue. The CDR3 protein is CATKDREETQYF. DNA of the CDR3: TGCGCCACCAAAGACAGGGAAGAGACCCAGTACTTC.